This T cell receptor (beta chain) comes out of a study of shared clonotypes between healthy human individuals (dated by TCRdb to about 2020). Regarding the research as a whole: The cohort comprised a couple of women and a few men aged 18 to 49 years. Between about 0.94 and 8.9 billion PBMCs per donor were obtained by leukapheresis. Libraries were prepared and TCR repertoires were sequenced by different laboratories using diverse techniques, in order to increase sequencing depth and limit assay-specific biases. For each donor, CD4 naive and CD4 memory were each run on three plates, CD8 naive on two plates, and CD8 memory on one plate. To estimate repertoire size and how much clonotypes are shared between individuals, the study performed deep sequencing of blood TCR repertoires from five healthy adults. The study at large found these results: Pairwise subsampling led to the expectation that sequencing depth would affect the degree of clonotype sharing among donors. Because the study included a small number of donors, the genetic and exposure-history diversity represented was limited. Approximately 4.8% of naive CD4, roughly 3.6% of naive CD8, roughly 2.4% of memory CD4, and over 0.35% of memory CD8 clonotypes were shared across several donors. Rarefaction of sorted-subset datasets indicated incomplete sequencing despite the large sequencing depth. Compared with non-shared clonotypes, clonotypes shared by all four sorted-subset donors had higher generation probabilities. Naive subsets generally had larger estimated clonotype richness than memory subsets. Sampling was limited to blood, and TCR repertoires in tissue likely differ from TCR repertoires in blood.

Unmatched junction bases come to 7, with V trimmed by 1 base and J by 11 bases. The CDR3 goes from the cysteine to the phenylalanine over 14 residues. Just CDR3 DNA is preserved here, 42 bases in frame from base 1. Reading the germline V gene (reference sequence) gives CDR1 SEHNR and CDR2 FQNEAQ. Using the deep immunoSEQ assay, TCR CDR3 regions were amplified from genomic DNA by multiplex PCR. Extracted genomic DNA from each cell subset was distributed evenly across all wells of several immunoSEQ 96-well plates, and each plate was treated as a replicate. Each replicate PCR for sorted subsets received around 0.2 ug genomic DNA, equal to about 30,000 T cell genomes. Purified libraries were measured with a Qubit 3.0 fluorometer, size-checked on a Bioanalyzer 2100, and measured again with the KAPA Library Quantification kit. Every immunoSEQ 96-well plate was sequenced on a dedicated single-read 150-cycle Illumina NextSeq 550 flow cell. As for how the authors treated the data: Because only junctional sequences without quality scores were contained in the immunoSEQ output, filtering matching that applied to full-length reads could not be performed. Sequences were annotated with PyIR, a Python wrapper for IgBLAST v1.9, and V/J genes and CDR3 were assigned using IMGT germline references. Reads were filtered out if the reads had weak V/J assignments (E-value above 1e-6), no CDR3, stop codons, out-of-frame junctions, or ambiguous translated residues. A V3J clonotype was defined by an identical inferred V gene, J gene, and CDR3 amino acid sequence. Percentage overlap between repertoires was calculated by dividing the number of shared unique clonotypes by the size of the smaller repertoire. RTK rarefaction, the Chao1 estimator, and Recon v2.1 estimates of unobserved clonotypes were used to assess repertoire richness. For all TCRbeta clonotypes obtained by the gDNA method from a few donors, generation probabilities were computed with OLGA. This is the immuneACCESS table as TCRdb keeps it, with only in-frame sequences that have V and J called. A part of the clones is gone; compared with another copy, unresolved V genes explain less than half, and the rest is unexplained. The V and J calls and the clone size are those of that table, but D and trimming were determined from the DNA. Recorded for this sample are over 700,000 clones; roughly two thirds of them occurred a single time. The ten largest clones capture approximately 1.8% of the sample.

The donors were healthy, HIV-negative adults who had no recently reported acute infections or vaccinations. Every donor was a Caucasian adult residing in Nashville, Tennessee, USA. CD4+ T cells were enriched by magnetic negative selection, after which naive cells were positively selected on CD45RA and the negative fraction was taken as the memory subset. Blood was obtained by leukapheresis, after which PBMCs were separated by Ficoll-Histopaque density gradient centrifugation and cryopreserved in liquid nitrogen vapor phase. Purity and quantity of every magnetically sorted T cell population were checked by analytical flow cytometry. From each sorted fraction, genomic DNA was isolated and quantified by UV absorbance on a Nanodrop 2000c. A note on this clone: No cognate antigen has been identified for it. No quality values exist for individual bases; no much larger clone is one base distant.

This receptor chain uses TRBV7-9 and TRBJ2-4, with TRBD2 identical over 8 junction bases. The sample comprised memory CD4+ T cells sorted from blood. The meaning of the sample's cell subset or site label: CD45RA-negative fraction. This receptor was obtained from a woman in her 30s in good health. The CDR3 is CASSLESGLDLQYF. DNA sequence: TGTGCCAGCAGCTTAGAGTCGGGACTAGATCTTCAGTACTTC.